These 2 T cell receptor beta chains were sequenced from one sample in a study of cytomegalovirus exposure and HLA in healthy donors. The PCR employed 60 Vbeta primers together with 13 Jbeta primers. This table comes from immunoSEQ multiplex PCR, and its TCRdb copy is limited to in-frame clones, with some not included. The sample lists hundreds of thousands of clones; 82% were seen once. Input material: PBMCs. The receptors were gathered from a man aged 35 to 55 in good health and CMV-seropositive.

The V and J genes are TRBV2 and TRBJ2-7, with 8 bases identical to TRBD2. Germline CDR1 and CDR2: SNHLY and FYNNEI. V shed 11 bases, J shed 6 bases, and the junction held 12 bases outside the gene matches. This CDR3 is 13 amino acids long. CDR3 nucleotides: TGTGCCGGATCCCCCGGGAGGGCATCCGAGCAGTACTTC. Its translation is CAGSPGRASEQYF.

V gene TRBV9 combines with J gene TRBJ2-1; 8 bases agree with TRBD2. With V trimmed by 4 bases and J by 0 bases, 3 bases remained unmatched. The CDR3 runs 15 residues. Germline CDR1 is SGDLS and CDR2 is YYNGEE. CDR3 sequence (DNA): TGTGCCAGCAGCCAAAGCGGGAGCTCCTACAATGAGCAGTTCTTC. Its translation: CASSQSGSSYNEQFF.